Each of the 14 T cell receptor beta chains below was sequenced from the same sample in a study of radiotherapy plus CTLA-4 blockade in lung cancer (dated 2018 in TCRdb). The receptor library was made with the immunoSEQ multiplex PCR assay. TCRdb stores this immuneACCESS table with in-frame sequences only. Part of the clones is absent; in the studies checked, under half of the shortfall reflects unresolved V genes, and no reason is known for the rest. A total of 90,000 or so clones appear in this sample, 80% to 90% of them only once. The top ten constitute around 0.9% of the sample. Specimen: peripheral blood, collected from a patient treated with radiotherapy plus ipilimumab. The receptors were gathered from a human donor with non-small cell lung cancer who had stable disease on radiotherapy plus ipilimumab.

The chain carries TRBV10-3 and TRBJ2-7, with D possibly matching TRBD1 (5 bases). Germline CDR1 is ENHRY and CDR2 is SYGVKD. Trimming left V 3 bases short and J 0 bases short, with 9 bases between. This CDR3 contains 14 residues. The chain's CDR3 is CAISEDSSSYEQYF. The CDR3, as DNA: TGTGCCATCAGTGAAGACAGCAGCTCCTACGAGCAGTACTTC.

CDR3 bases: TGTGCCAGCAGCCTATCTTTTGGTGCGGAGGGCAATGAGCAGTTCTTC. Translating it yields CASSLSFGAEGNEQFF. This chain uses TRBV5-8 with TRBJ2-1; D is perhaps TRBD2 (6 bases). CDR1 is SGHTS, CDR2 YDEGEE, per germline. Trimming removed 4 bases at V and 6 bases at J, with 20 bases between. This CDR3 contains 16 residues.

This chain joins TRBV4-3 and TRBJ1-5; 9 nucleotides match TRBD1. Germline values: CDR1 LGHNA, CDR2 YSLEER. V gave up 4 bases and J gave up 5 bases; unmatched junction bases: 3. The CDR3 runs to 14 residues. The CDR3 DNA follows: TGCGCCAGCAGCCCGGGGACAGGGTATCAGCCCCAGCATTTT. Translated, it gives CASSPGTGYQPQHF.

V usage is TRBV9 and J usage is TRBJ2-5; tentatively, D is TRBD2 (5 bases). This CDR3 has 13 residues. Germline assignment: CDR1 SGDLS and CDR2 YYNGEE. Trimming cost V 0 bases and J 11 bases, with 14 bases left between them. The CDR3 region has the DNA TGTGCCAGCAGCGTAGGTGAGGGATGGGAGCAGTACTTC. Translation gives CASSVGEGWEQYF.

This clone was detected only a few times. The chain joins TRBV19 to TRBJ2-1; 7 bases align to TRBD2. The CDR3 extends over 13 amino acids. V lost 7 bases, J lost 8 bases, and 8 bases stayed unmatched. CDR1 and CDR2 from the germline V gene are LNHDA and SQIVND (reference sequence). The CDR3 spells CASKRRENHEQFF. The CDR3 region has the DNA TGTGCCAGTAAGCGGCGGGAGAACCATGAGCAGTTCTTC.

The genes are TRBV6-1 and TRBJ1-1, with D perhaps matching TRBD1 (6 bases). The V end was cut by 5 bases, the J end by 5 bases, with 12 bases between. This CDR3 region has 13 residues. Germline CDR1 reads MNHNS; CDR2 reads SASEGT. CDR3 DNA sequence: TGTGCCAGCAGTAATCGTCAGGGGACTGAAGCTTTCTTT. This gives the protein CASSNRQGTEAFF.

This clone was counted once. The CDR3 loop reads CSVGGTSGAPANEQFF. CDR3 bases: TGCAGCGTTGGGGGGACTAGCGGGGCCCCCGCCAATGAGCAGTTCTTC. The chain couples TRBV29-1 to TRBJ2-1, with 13 bases identical to TRBD2. The ends lost 4 bases at V and 6 bases at J; junction bases unmatched: 9. The germline V gene encodes CDR1 SQVTM and CDR2 ANQGSEA. The CDR3 extends over 16 amino acids.

The CDR3 region is CATSEGGPGETQYF. DNA of the CDR3: TGTGCCACCAGCGAGGGAGGGCCGGGAGAGACCCAGTACTTC. The rearrangement links TRBV10-3 to TRBJ2-5; TRBD2 matches 7 bases. Germline values: CDR1 ENHRY, CDR2 SYGVKD. The ends lost 10 bases at V and 4 bases at J; junction bases unmatched: 12. The CDR3 covers 14 residues.

The chain employs TRBV5-1 and TRBJ2-7; D unclear. V lost 7 bases to trimming and J lost 2 bases, with 10 bases between them. Germline assignment: CDR1 SGHRS and CDR2 YFSETQ. The CDR3 extends over 12 amino acids. CDR3 amino acids: CASPQAPYEQYF. CDR3 sequence (DNA): TGCGCCAGCCCTCAGGCCCCCTACGAGCAGTACTTC.

The chain joins TRBV10-1 to TRBJ2-3; D not resolved. CDR3 length: 13 amino acids. Trimming stripped 0 bases from V and 6 bases from J, with 7 bases between. Germline lookup yields CDR1 WNHNN and CDR2 SYGVQD (reference sequence). CDR3 DNA sequence: TGCGCCAGCAGTGAGTCTTGGGCTGATACGCAGTATTTT. Translating it yields CASSESWADTQYF.

The CDR3 spells CASSIPLVGGTPAFF. The CDR3 DNA follows: TGTGCCAGTAGTATCCCCTTGGTTGGGGGAACGCCGGCTTTCTTT. This chain connects TRBV19 to TRBJ1-1; perhaps TRBD1 as D (5 bases). The CDR3 length is 15 residues. V was clipped by 3 bases and J by 11 bases, with 22 bases between them. Germline CDR1 reads LNHDA; CDR2 reads SQIVND (reference sequence).

The chain employs TRBV21-1 and TRBJ1-2; no check of the table's D call, TRBD1, against the DNA was made. TRBV21-1 is given as a pseudogene. The CDR3 loop spans 14 amino acids. The CDR3 loop reads CASPLPGQNYGYTF. Here the CDR3 DNA reads TGTGCCAGTCCCTTACCCGGACAGAACTATGGCTACACCTTC.

The chain is built from TRBV6-6 and TRBJ1-4, with a possible D match to TRBD1 (5 bases). The CDR3 spans 15 residues. Trimming took 0 bases from V and 5 from J, leaving 10 bases between them. CDR1 is MNHNY and CDR2 is SVGAGI in the germline V gene (reference sequence). DNA for the CDR3: TGTGCCAGCAGTTACTCGAGGGGTGGGAATGAAAAACTGTTTTTT. It specifies CASSYSRGGNEKLFF.

The chain is built from TRBV14 and TRBJ1-1; no reliable D call. The CDR3 consists of 14 residues. V dropped 2 bases and J dropped 4 bases, with 11 bases sitting between them. Germline CDR1 and CDR2: SGHDN and FVKESK. The CDR3 nucleotides are TGTGCCAGCAGCCAATGGCGAGAAACCACTGAAGCTTTCTTT. This gives the protein CASSQWRETTEAFF.